This record covers a single T cell receptor (beta chain). No antigen is known for it. Study results and caveats: Tumor memory CD4+ T cell TCR gene usage was found to cluster with blood and lymph node memory CD4+ cells and with lymph node naive CD4+ cells. Tumor Tregs overlapped most with tumor, then blood, naive CD4+ cells. Whole repertoires were not studied in the larger cohort, only one V-J beta rearrangement.

Full-length variable regions came from constant-region reverse primers plus semi-nested Nested Universal Primer A PCR. Via MiXCR, TCRdb re-called the 5' RACE reads, giving one row per CDR3 protein. The table has some 9,200 distinct CDR3 sequences, around 50% seen once; the top ten hold 6% to 7%. The CDR3 is 17 residues long. The ends were cut back, 0 bases at V and 0 bases at J, with 15 bases in the middle. Germline assignment: CDR1 DFQATT and CDR2 SNEGSKA (reference sequence). Cells sorted as Tregs were CD4+, CD25+ and CD127-/low. The chain links TRBV20-1 to TRBJ1-3; D is unclear. This clonotype originated in a female donor with breast cancer. Material: Tregs sorted from a lymph node. DNA of the CDR3: TGCAGTGCTAGAGACCCCAGCCCACTCAACTCTGGAAACACCATATATTTT. This translates into CSARDPSPLNSGNTIYF.